The clone carrying this T cell receptor (beta chain) has a count of ten or more. This CDR3 has 17 amino acids. With 4 bases clipped from V and 0 bases from J, the junction kept 11 bases outside the gene matches. CDR1 is DFQATT and CDR2 is SNEGSKA in the germline V gene (reference sequence). MiXCR, run by TCRdb on the PCR reads, gives a single entry per CDR3 protein. The table lists some 100,000 distinct CDR3 sequences, around 17% of them singletons. The record originates from a study of molecular identifiers for immune sequencing clone quantification. The gene calls are TRBV20-1 and TRBJ1-5; 8 nucleotides match TRBD1. The source is a human donor in good health. Some libraries in this study had Jurkat cell RNA spiked in. Sequenced sample: naive CD8+ T cells from blood, with Jurkat cell RNA spiked in. This sample's subset: FACS-sorted CD8+CD4-CCR7+CD45RA+ naive T cells. Written as DNA, the CDR3 is TGCAGTGCTACCCAGGGGGCCTCAAGCTATAGCAATCAGCCCCAGCATTTT. This gives the protein CSATQGASSYSNQPQHF.